This T cell receptor beta chain was obtained from a study of shared clonotypes between healthy human individuals. CD8 cells regarded as naive lacked CD45RO, were positively chosen for CCR7, and omitted terminally differentiated effector memory CD45RA+ cells. The germline gives CDR1 MDHEN, CDR2 SYDVKM. V was clipped by 3 bases and J by 0 bases, with 9 bases between them. CDR3 size: 15 residues. Using immunoSEQ multiplex PCR, the repertoire was profiled, and TCRdb retains in-frame clones only, with some absent. The sample has fewer than 1 million clones, roughly 96% seen once; the top ten hold less than 0.25%.

Material for sequencing was naive CD8+ T cells sorted from blood. The sequence was obtained from a man aged 25-40 years in good health. The chain uses TRBV28 and TRBJ1-5; tentatively, D is TRBD1 (5 bases). The CDR3 reads CASSFWGNSNQPQHF. CDR3 nucleotide sequence: TGTGCCAGCAGTTTTTGGGGGAATAGCAATCAGCCCCAGCATTTT.